This T cell receptor (beta chain) came from a study of CD8 T cells in ankylosing spondylitis. The study's findings and limits: About 8 highly homologous variants made up a TCR beta motif that seemed to typify ankylosing spondylitis blood. Clones linked with disease were CD8+ and fairly uncommon in the peripheral blood. Reported data indicate significant enrichment of disease-linked clones within matched ankylosing spondylitis synovial fluid. Both synovial fluid and blood in reactive arthritis had previously been reported to carry some motif variants.

A note on this clonotype: Its cognate antigen is unknown.

Construction of TCR beta libraries was performed using quantitative 5'-RACE with molecular barcodes. TCRdb ran MiXCR on the 5' RACE reads and lists one entry per CDR3 protein. There are around 450,000 distinct CDR3 sequences in the sample; roughly 26% occur only once, and roughly 0.8% lies in the top ten. This CDR3 is 12 amino acids long. Trimming cost V 8 bases and J 5 bases, with 10 bases left between them. CDR1 and CDR2 from the germline V gene are SNHLY and FYNNEI. The chain links TRBV2 to TRBJ2-1; D possibly corresponds to TRBD2 (5 bases). The sequenced sample was blood, either unsorted or a sorted T cell fraction (not recorded which). This TCR came from a male donor with ankylosing spondylitis. The CDR3 sequence: CASAGGDNEQFF. The CDR3 DNA is TGTGCCAGCGCCGGAGGAGACAATGAGCAGTTCTTC.